A single sample gave rise to the 31 T cell receptor beta chains below, sequenced in a study of OX40 agonist ivuxolimab in advanced cancers. Libraries were prepared by immunoSEQ multiplex PCR; TCRdb keeps only in-frame clonotypes and omits some of them. This sample has about 51,000 clones, with around 82% found just once. Material: CD4+ or CD8+ T cells sorted from blood, obtained in a trial of the OX40 agonist ivuxolimab. Every receptor here comes from an adult with an advanced solid tumor such as melanoma, head and neck, liver or kidney cancer.

The chain links TRBV5-1 to TRBJ2-1, with 10 bases fitting TRBD2. Per the germline V gene, CDR1 is SGHRS and CDR2 is YFSETQ. CDR3 length equals 15 residues. J lost 8 bases, V lost 3 bases, and 8 bases had no gene match. The CDR3 is CASSSGTSVIDEQFF. Here the CDR3 DNA reads TGCGCCAGCAGCTCCGGGACTAGCGTTATCGATGAGCAGTTCTTC.

The V gene is TRBV10-3, the J gene TRBJ1-1; TRBD1 aligns across 7 bases. The CDR3 has 17 residues. CDR1 is ENHRY, CDR2 SYGVKD, per germline. Trimming took 7 bases from V and 0 from J; bases not matched to a gene: 14. The CDR3 is CAITGGKGADMNTEAFF. CDR3 nucleotide sequence: TGTGCCATCACCGGCGGGAAGGGGGCGGACATGAACACTGAAGCTTTCTTT.

V usage is TRBV7-2 and J usage is TRBJ2-1; D is tentatively TRBD1 or TRBD2 (5 bases each). CDR3 length equals 15 residues. V lost 7 bases, J lost 2 bases, and 15 bases lay in between. Looked up from germline, CDR1 is SGHTA and CDR2 is FQGNSA. The CDR3 here is CASTPGQRTYNEQFF. In DNA, the CDR3 is TGTGCCAGCACGCCGGGGCAAAGGACCTACAATGAGCAGTTCTTC.

This clone occurred many times. V gene TRBV11-1 combines with J gene TRBJ2-7; TRBD2 agrees at 7 bases. Looked up from germline, CDR1 is SGHAT and CDR2 is FQDESV (reference sequence). The CDR3 is made up of 15 amino acids. The junction had 8 bases not matched to a gene; V was cut back by 5 bases and J by 1 base. CDR3 region: CASSARSGGSYEQYF. CDR3 in DNA: TGTGCCAGCAGCGCCCGTTCGGGAGGTTCCTACGAGCAGTACTTC.

The chain joins TRBV11-2 to TRBJ1-1; D is perhaps TRBD1 (5 bases). Trimming took off 2 bases at V and 5 bases at J, with 9 bases between the two ends. There are 13 residues in the CDR3. The germline CDR1 and CDR2 sequences are SGHAT and FQNNGV. CDR3 loop: CASSLQAGTEAFF. The CDR3 nucleotides are TGTGCCAGCAGCTTACAGGCAGGGACTGAAGCTTTCTTT.

This clone has more than one count but fewer than ten. This sequence joins TRBV27 and TRBJ1-1; D remains unclear. Germline CDR1 and CDR2: MNHEY and SMNVEV (reference sequence). Trimming pared 3 bases from V and 2 bases from J, leaving 7 bases between. The CDR3 extends over 13 amino acids. CDR3 nucleotide sequence: TGTGCCAGCAGTTTGTTAGGAAACACTGAAGCTTTCTTT. Its translation: CASSLLGNTEAFF.

This chain uses TRBV20-1 with TRBJ2-1; possibly TRBD2 for D (5 bases). The CDR3 is made up of 10 amino acids. V lost 6 bases to trimming and J lost 10 bases, with 10 bases between them. Germline lookup yields CDR1 DFQATT and CDR2 SNEGSKA (reference sequence). CDR3 coding DNA: TGCAGTGCAGAGCGGCCAGAGCAGTTCTTC. Protein: CSAERPEQFF.

This chain links TRBV7-8 with TRBJ2-1; the match to TRBD2 covers 8 bases. Looked up from germline, CDR1 is SGHVS and CDR2 is FQNEAQ. V was pared by 5 bases and J by 8 bases, with 5 bases of the junction left unmatched. This CDR3 is 13 amino acids long. The CDR3 here is CASSMGLEDEQFF. The CDR3 DNA is TGTGCCAGCAGCATGGGACTAGAGGATGAGCAGTTCTTC.

The chain recombines TRBV5-6 with TRBJ2-1, with 8 bases aligning to TRBD2. The CDR3 length is 16 residues. The V segment lost 0 bases and the J segment 3 bases; nucleotides outside the gene matches: 5. CDR1 and CDR2 from the germline V gene are SGHDT and YYEEEE. The CDR3 DNA sequence: TGTGCCAGCAGCTTGGGTCGCGGGAGGCACTACAATGAGCAGTTCTTC. Translated, it gives CASSLGRGRHYNEQFF. The whole variable domain, filled in from reference TRBV5-6 and TRBJ2-1, reads DAGVTQSPTHLIKTRGQQVTLRCSPKSGHDTVSWYQQALGQGPQFIFQYYEEEERQRGNFPDRFSGHQFPNYSSELNVNALLLGDSALYLCASSLGRGRHYNEQFFGPGTRLTVL.

This chain uses TRBV6-5 with TRBJ1-2; D gene uncertain. The CDR3 extends over 12 amino acids. V dropped 5 bases and J dropped 1 base, with 5 bases sitting between them. CDR1 and CDR2 from the germline V gene are MNHEY and SVGAGI. The CDR3 here is CASSESNYGYTF. Here the CDR3 DNA reads TGTGCCAGCAGTGAAAGTAACTATGGCTACACCTTC.

This clone has only a few counts. The V gene is TRBV28, the J gene TRBJ1-3; TRBD1 is a possible D gene (6 bases). V was pared by 10 bases and J by 0 bases, with 16 bases between. The CDR3 consists of 15 residues. Looked up from germline, CDR1 is MDHEN and CDR2 is SYDVKM. In nucleotides, the CDR3 is TGTGCCACCGGAACAGGGCCCAACTCTGGAAACACCATATATTTT. This sequence encodes CATGTGPNSGNTIYF. The variable domain in full, completed from reference TRBV28 and TRBJ1-3, reads DVKVTQSSRYLVKRTGEKVFLECVQDMDHENMFWYRQDPGLGLRLIYFSYDVKMKEKGDIPEGYSVSREKKERFSLILESASTNQTSMYLCATGTGPNSGNTIYFGEGSWLTVV.

CDR3 DNA: TGTGCCAGCAGTTGGGGACAGGGGGCAAATAATTCACCCCTCCACTTT. It translates to CASSWGQGANNSPLHF. The J gene is TRBJ1-6, the V gene TRBV28; 12 nucleotides align to TRBD1. The V and J ends lost 4 bases and 5 bases, in that order; junction bases with no gene match: 3. CDR3 length: 16 amino acids. The germline CDR1 and CDR2 sequences are MDHEN and SYDVKM.

By share, this clone ranks as medium-sized. This sequence joins TRBV2 and TRBJ1-4; D remains unclear. Germline V gene sequence: CDR1 SNHLY, CDR2 FYNNEI. V lost 8 bases and J 4 bases, leaving 14 bases between the germline ends. The CDR3 runs 14 residues. The CDR3 DNA reads TGTGCCAGCGCTAGGAATGTGCTTAATGAAAAACTGTTTTTT. The encoded protein is CASARNVLNEKLFF.

This sequence joins TRBV7-9 and TRBJ2-1, with 13 bases identical to TRBD2. This CDR3 is 16 amino acids long. Per germline, CDR1 SEHNR and CDR2 FQNEAQ (reference sequence). The V segment lost 2 bases and the J segment 6 bases; nucleotides outside the gene matches: 4. CDR3 DNA sequence: TGTGCCAGCAGCTTACACGGGACTAGCGGGGCCAATGAGCAGTTCTTC. It encodes CASSLHGTSGANEQFF.

The chain couples TRBV9 to TRBJ1-2; 10 bases line up with TRBD1. CDR1 SGDLS and CDR2 YYNGEE come from the germline V gene. The CDR3 is 16 residues long. With 4 bases clipped from V and 4 bases from J, the junction kept 10 bases outside the gene matches. The CDR3 DNA is TGTGCCAGCAGCCGGGACAGGGGATTGCGGGGCTATGGCTACACCTTC. Translation: CASSRDRGLRGYGYTF.

This sequence joins TRBV5-1 and TRBJ1-6, with TRBD1 as a possible D gene (5 bases). The V gene's germline CDR1 is SGHRS and CDR2 YFSETQ. V lost 7 bases and J 7 bases, leaving 15 bases between the germline ends. The CDR3 extends over 14 amino acids. This CDR3 reads CASSGTAGNSPLHF. CDR3 nucleotide sequence: TGCGCCAGCTCGGGGACCGCGGGAAATTCACCCCTCCACTTT.

The chain recombines TRBV7-8 with TRBJ2-2, with 7 positions matching TRBD1. V dropped 5 bases and J dropped 8; count of bases not matched to a gene: 8. The germline V gene encodes CDR1 SGHVS and CDR2 FQNEAQ. The CDR3 runs 14 residues. This CDR3 reads CASSKTGVAGELFF. Here the CDR3 DNA reads TGTGCCAGCAGCAAAACAGGGGTTGCTGGGGAGCTGTTTTTT.

The V call is TRBV15, the J call TRBJ2-3; possible D gene TRBD2, 6 bases. The length of the CDR3 is 19 residues. Germline loops: CDR1 LNHNV, CDR2 YYDKDF (reference sequence). Trimming pared 5 bases from V and 3 bases from J, leaving 27 bases between. Written as DNA, the CDR3 is TGTGCCACCAGCTCAAGTCGGCGACTAACGGGAGTGGGGACAGATACGCAGTATTTT. Its protein is CATSSSRRLTGVGTDTQYF.

This clone was seen more than once but under ten times. The chain carries TRBV25-1 and TRBJ2-1; the D is unclear. Trimming left V 5 bases short and J 6 bases short, with 14 bases between. This CDR3 comprises 14 residues. CDR1 is MGHDK, CDR2 SYGVNS, per germline. The CDR3 is CASSRQTWANEQFF. The CDR3, as DNA: TGTGCCAGCAGTCGGCAAACTTGGGCCAATGAGCAGTTCTTC.

This sequence joins TRBV6-1 and TRBJ2-5, with 8 bases lining up with TRBD1. Looked up from germline, CDR1 is MNHNS and CDR2 is SASEGT. J gave up 5 bases and V 6 bases, and 8 bases lay outside the gene matches. This CDR3 has 14 residues. CDR3 in DNA: TGTGCCAGCAGCCGGACAGGGTTAGGGGAGACCCAGTACTTC. Translating gives CASSRTGLGETQYF.

This rearrangement joins TRBV19 to TRBJ2-5; no clear D gene. Trimming cost V 2 bases and J 1 base, with 11 bases left between them. From germline, CDR1 is LNHDA and CDR2 SQIVND (reference sequence). This CDR3 has 15 residues. For the CDR3, the DNA is TGTGCCAGTAGTATACGGAGTGGGGTCCAAGAGACCCAGTACTTC. Translated, it gives CASSIRSGVQETQYF.

The CDR3 loop is CAWSVLDRNTEAFF. As DNA, the CDR3 is TGTGCCTGGAGTGTACTGGACAGGAACACTGAAGCTTTCTTT. The genes are TRBV30 and TRBJ1-1; maybe TRBD1 (6 bases). Germline loops: CDR1 GTSNPN, CDR2 SVGIG (reference sequence). The CDR3 contains 14 residues. The V end lost 0 bases, the J end lost 1 base, and 9 bases lay between the germline ends.

This clone was seen more than once but under ten times. This rearrangement joins TRBV4-1 to TRBJ1-2; 8 nucleotides align to TRBD1. Germline CDR1 is MGHRA and CDR2 is YSYEKL. This CDR3 has 16 amino acids. V trimming: 5 bases; J trimming: 1 base; junction bases outside the gene matches: 9. CDR3 nucleotide sequence: TGCGCCAGCAGCTCCCGTGACAGGGGTTATAACTATGGCTACACCTTC. Residues: CASSSRDRGYNYGYTF.

The chain joins TRBV2 to TRBJ1-1, with no clear D. V shed 3 bases and J shed 0 bases, with 8 bases lying between them. This CDR3 is 14 amino acids long. The germline CDR1 and CDR2 sequences are SNHLY and FYNNEI. DNA of the CDR3: TGTGCCAGCAGTGAGAGACAAATGAACACTGAAGCTTTCTTT. Translating gives CASSERQMNTEAFF. Complete variable domain (other parts from reference TRBV2 and TRBJ1-1): EPEVTQTPSHQVTQMGQEVILRCVPISNHLYFYWYRQILGQKVEFLVSFYNNEISEKSEIFDDQFSVERPDGSNFTLKIRSTKLEDSAMYFCASSERQMNTEAFFGQGTRLTVV.

V is TRBV5-1 and J is TRBJ2-7, with TRBD2 matching over 9 bases. The V and J ends lost 4 bases and 2 bases, in that order; junction bases with no gene match: 7. The CDR3 runs to 15 residues. Germline-derived CDR1 and CDR2 are SGHRS and YFSETQ. The CDR3 DNA reads TGCGCCAGCAGCGACGGGGTAGCGGGAGCCTACGAGCAGTACTTC. Translating it yields CASSDGVAGAYEQYF.

The chain employs TRBV18 and TRBJ2-2, with D possibly being TRBD1 (6 bases). In germline, CDR1 is KGHSH, CDR2 LQKENI. The CDR3 contains 16 residues. Trimming removed 5 bases from V and 0 bases from J, with 13 bases in between. The DNA of the CDR3 is TGTGCCAGCTCATCCGGACAGCCCGCGAACACCGGGGAGCTGTTTTTT. Residues: CASSSGQPANTGELFF.

This clone was seen just once. The V gene is TRBV5-6, the J gene TRBJ2-7; 7 nucleotides match TRBD1. CDR1 and CDR2 from the germline V gene are SGHDT and YYEEEE. CDR3 length: 14 residues. With V trimmed by 3 bases and J by 5 bases, 8 bases remained unmatched. Here the CDR3 reads CASSSKTGRHEQYF. CDR3 nucleotide sequence: TGTGCCAGCAGCTCTAAGACAGGGAGACACGAGCAGTACTTC.

The chain is built from TRBV28 and TRBJ1-6; tentative D call: TRBD1 (5 bases). Germline assignment: CDR1 MDHEN and CDR2 SYDVKM. This CDR3 is 16 amino acids long. V was clipped by 6 bases and J by 9 bases, with 21 bases between them. The chain's CDR3 is CASRLAADTRFSPLHF. In DNA, the CDR3 is TGTGCCAGCAGATTAGCGGCGGACACACGTTTTTCACCCCTCCACTTT.

The chain's CDR3 is CASSSTPVGNQPQHF. CDR3 bases: TGTGCCAGCAGCTCAACACCCGTAGGGAATCAGCCCCAGCATTTT. This chain links TRBV4-2 with TRBJ1-5; unclear D gene. The CDR3 totals 15 residues. CDR1 is LGHNA and CDR2 is YNFKEQ in the germline V gene. V lost 5 bases to trimming and J lost 4 bases, with 15 bases between them.

The V call is TRBV11-2, the J call TRBJ1-1; the match to TRBD1 covers 8 bases. V trimming: 6 bases; J trimming: 0 bases; junction bases outside the gene matches: 12. CDR1 SGHAT and CDR2 FQNNGV come from the germline V gene. CDR3 length equals 17 residues. The DNA for the CDR3 is TGTGCCAGCAGGACTGACAGGGGTTTCTACATGAACACTGAAGCTTTCTTT. This translates into CASRTDRGFYMNTEAFF.

The V gene is TRBV15, the J gene TRBJ2-1; 8 bases match TRBD2. The CDR3 totals 17 residues. The germline V gene has CDR1 LNHNV and CDR2 YYDKDF (reference sequence). V shed 0 bases, J shed 5 bases, and the junction held 9 bases outside the gene matches. CDR3 coding DNA: TGTGCCACCAGCAGAGATTCGGTCGGGAGGGGACACAATGAGCAGTTCTTC. Amino acid sequence: CATSRDSVGRGHNEQFF.